What follows is one T cell receptor (beta chain) and its context. This entry is derived from a study of shared T cell receptors in the human thymus. TCRdb's copy holds only in-frame clones and misses some; the assay was immunoSEQ multiplex PCR. The sample has roughly 660,000 clones, over 75% seen once. These sequences were also reported in another study, on human thymus T cells. That study adds: Thymus pieces cut out during corrective heart surgery were the tissue that was used. Highly overlapping thymic repertoires in unrelated individuals were reported by related research.

The sample consisted of thymocytes. The TCR comes from a boy under two years old with a congenital heart defect.

For the CDR3, the DNA is TGTGCCAGCAGTGGACTGTATTACTCTGGGGCCAACGTCCTGACTTTC. Translating it yields CASSGLYYSGANVLTF. The rearrangement joins TRBV28 to TRBJ2-6, with D maybe TRBD2 (5 bases). Germline lookup yields CDR1 MDHEN and CDR2 SYDVKM. V was pared by 5 bases and J by 0 bases, with 11 bases between. This CDR3 contains 16 residues.